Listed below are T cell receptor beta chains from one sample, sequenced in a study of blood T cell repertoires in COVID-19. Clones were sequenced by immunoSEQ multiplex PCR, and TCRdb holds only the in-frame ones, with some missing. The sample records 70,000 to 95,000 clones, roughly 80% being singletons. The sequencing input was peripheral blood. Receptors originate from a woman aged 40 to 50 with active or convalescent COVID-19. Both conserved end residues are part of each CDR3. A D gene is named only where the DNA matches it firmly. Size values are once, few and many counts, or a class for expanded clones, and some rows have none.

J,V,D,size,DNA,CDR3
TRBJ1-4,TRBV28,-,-,TGTGCCAGCAGTTTGGCGGCAGCCCGACTGTTTTTT,CASSLAAARLFF
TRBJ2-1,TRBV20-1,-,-,TGCAGTGCTCCCGCGAACAATGAGCAGTTCTTC,CSAPANNEQFF
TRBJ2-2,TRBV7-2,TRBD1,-,TGTGCCAGCAGCTTAGCTAGGGACAGCCACACCGGGGAGCTGTTTTTT,CASSLARDSHTGELFF
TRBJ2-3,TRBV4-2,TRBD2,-,TGTGCCAGCAGCCCGAAGACTAGCGGGAGGGCGGATACGCAGTATTTT,CASSPKTSGRADTQYF
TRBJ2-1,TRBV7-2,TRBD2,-,TGTGCCAGCAGCTTATTTAGCGGGAACTACAATGAGCAGTTCTTC,CASSLFSGNYNEQFF
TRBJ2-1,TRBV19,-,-,TGTGCCAGTAGTCTACAGGGTGTACCCTACAATGAGCAGTTCTTC,CASSLQGVPYNEQFF
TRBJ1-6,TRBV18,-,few,TGTGCCAGCTCACCACAGAGAGGGGGCTATAATTCACCCCTCCACTTT,CASSPQRGGYNSPLHF
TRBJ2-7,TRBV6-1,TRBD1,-,TGTGCCAGCAGTGAAATAGGACAGGGCCCCTACGAGCAGTACTTC,CASSEIGQGPYEQYF
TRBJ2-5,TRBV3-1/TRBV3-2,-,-,TGTGCCAGCAGCCAAAACCCTCGGTACCAGTACTTC,CASSQNPRYQYF
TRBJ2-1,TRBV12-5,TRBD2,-,TGTGCTAGTGGTTTGGGTAGCGGGAGGGCCGATGAGCAGTTCTTC,CASGLGSGRADEQFF
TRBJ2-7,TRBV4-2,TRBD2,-,TGTGCCAGCAGCCTTACTAGCGGGATCGGGCTGGACGAGCAGTACTTC,CASSLTSGIGLDEQYF